This TCR beta chain was identified during a study of blood T cell repertoires in COVID-19. Study details: Sites across the United States, Italy and Spain contributed samples from acute and convalescent COVID-19.

As processed by the authors: Estimates of nucleated cell counts were drawn from the amplification of reference gene primers. TCRdb's table, derived via immunoSEQ multiplex PCR, lists solely in-frame clones and lacks some. V, J and clone size are those of that table, while D and trimming were read from the DNA. The profile shows approximately 270,000 clones, approximately 86% of them singletons. This CDR3 spans 16 amino acids. The V and J ends lost 4 bases and 2 bases respectively, with 18 bases between them. Per the germline V gene, CDR1 is SGDLS and CDR2 is YYNGEE. This sequence was found in a man between 40 and 49 years old with active or convalescent COVID-19. The chain joins TRBV9 to TRBJ1-1; a possible D gene is TRBD1 (6 bases). The sequenced material came from peripheral blood. CDR3 amino acids: CASSPLDRRQNTEAFF. The DNA of the CDR3 is TGTGCCAGCAGCCCCCTGGACAGAAGACAAAACACTGAAGCTTTCTTT.